The 24 T cell receptor beta chains below come from one sample, sequenced in a study of CD8 T cells in Susac syndrome. When the RNA was reverse transcribed, random hexamers were used with an input of about 0.45 to 1 ug. TCRdb itself ran the immunoSEQ multiplex PCR reads through MiXCR, one entry per CDR3 protein. In the table there are approximately 190,000 distinct CDR3 sequences, just under 95% of which are singletons. Sequencing used CD8+ T cells from PBMCs. These receptors all stem from a human donor with Susac syndrome.

The V and J genes are TRBV19 and TRBJ1-1; the match to TRBD1 covers 7 bases. Germline-derived CDR1 and CDR2 are LNHDA and SQIVND (reference sequence). V lost 2 bases and J lost 3; bases outside the gene matches: 9. The CDR3 extends over 16 amino acids. CDR3 sequence reads: CASSIRQGVKHTEAFF. The CDR3 DNA sequence: TGTGCCAGTAGTATACGGCAGGGGGTGAAACACACTGAAGCTTTCTTT.

The genes are TRBV4-1 and TRBJ1-2; D gene ambiguous. In germline, CDR1 is MGHRA, CDR2 YSYEKL. CDR3 length equals 13 residues. With 0 bases removed from V and 3 bases from J, the gap between germline ends came to 5 bases. CDR3 DNA: TGCGCCAGCAGCCAAGATGGGGACTATGGCTACACCTTC. This sequence encodes CASSQDGDYGYTF.

The genes are TRBV7-9 and TRBJ2-1; TRBD2 matches at 13 bases. The CDR3 has 16 residues. The germline gives CDR1 SEHNR, CDR2 FQNEAQ (reference sequence). V lost 5 bases and J lost 3; bases outside the gene matches: 4. CDR3 region: CASSPGTSGNYNEQFF. DNA of the CDR3: TGTGCCAGCAGCCCAGGGACTAGCGGGAACTACAATGAGCAGTTCTTC.

This sequence joins TRBV30 and TRBJ2-3; the D gene is possibly TRBD2 (6 bases). Trimming pared 2 bases from V and 2 bases from J, leaving 11 bases between. The CDR3 has 14 amino acids. Germline loops: CDR1 GTSNPN, CDR2 SVGIG (reference sequence). CDR3 sequence reads: CAWSWGTYTDTQYF. The CDR3 DNA sequence: TGTGCCTGGAGTTGGGGGACTTACACAGATACGCAGTATTTT.

The rearrangement joins TRBV9 to TRBJ1-1; D unresolved. Germline lookup yields CDR1 SGDLS and CDR2 YYNGEE. The length of the CDR3 is 13 residues. V dropped 0 bases and J dropped 4 bases, with 7 bases sitting between them. CDR3 coding DNA: TGTGCCAGCAGCGTAGCACAGACCACTGAAGCTTTCTTT. Protein: CASSVAQTTEAFF.

In this sample, this clonotype turned up once. The V gene is TRBV7-3, the J gene TRBJ2-1; the D gene is possibly TRBD2 (5 bases). The CDR3 is 12 residues long. The V end was cut by 5 bases, the J end by 13 bases, with 15 bases between. Germline V CDR1 and CDR2: SGHTA, FQGTGA. CDR3 bases: TGTGCCAGCAGCATAGAGGGAGAAGGCCAGTTCTTC. Its translation: CASSIEGEGQFF.

The V and J genes are TRBV15 and TRBJ2-7; 7 bases are shared with TRBD1. Trimming removed 5 bases from V and 0 bases from J; junction bases left unmatched: 7. Germline CDR1 is LNHNV and CDR2 is YYDKDF (reference sequence). The CDR3 loop spans 15 amino acids. CDR3 amino acids: CATSGRGGFSYEQYF. The CDR3 DNA reads as TGTGCCACCAGCGGCCGAGGGGGCTTCTCCTACGAGCAGTACTTC. Full variable domain (remainder filled in from reference TRBV15 and TRBJ2-7): DAMVIQNPRYQVTQFGKPVTLSCSQTLNHNVMYWYQQKSSQAPKLLFHYYDKDFNNEADTPDNFQSRRPNTSFCFLDIRSPGLGDTAMYLCATSGRGGFSYEQYFGPGTRLTVT.

The V and J genes are TRBV18 and TRBJ2-5; 8 nucleotides align to TRBD1. The CDR3 is made up of 16 amino acids. Germline trimming cut 6 bases from V and 2 bases from J; bases unmatched to any gene: 11. From germline, CDR1 is KGHSH and CDR2 LQKENI. CDR3 coding DNA: TGTGCCAGCTCCACTCTCTCCGGGACAGGTCAAGAGACCCAGTACTTC. It encodes CASSTLSGTGQETQYF. Supplemented by reference TRBV18 and TRBJ2-5, the full variable domain reads NAGVMQNPRHLVRRRGQEARLRCSPMKGHSHVYWYRQLPEEGLKFMVYLQKENIIDESGMPKERFSAEFPKEGPSILRIQQVVRGDSAAYFCASSTLSGTGQETQYFGPGTRLLVL.

The chain carries TRBV7-3 and TRBJ2-7; D uncertain. The V end lost 5 bases, the J end lost 3 bases, and 11 bases lay between the germline ends. Germline lookup yields CDR1 SGHTA and CDR2 FQGTGA. This CDR3 is built from 13 residues. CDR3 DNA: TGTGCCAGCAGCCCACCAGGCGGCTACGAGCAGTACTTC. It yields the protein CASSPPGGYEQYF.

This chain connects TRBV9 to TRBJ2-1; 9 bases agree with TRBD2. Germline CDR1 is SGDLS and CDR2 is YYNGEE. Unmatched junction bases numbered 6, after V lost 2 bases and J lost 9 bases. The CDR3 length is 14 residues. This chain's CDR3 is CASSVAGGPREQFF. The CDR3, as DNA: TGTGCCAGCAGCGTCGCGGGAGGGCCCCGTGAGCAGTTCTTC.

The V gene is TRBV20-1, the J gene TRBJ2-4, with 9 bases fitting TRBD2. The CDR3 consists of 12 residues. With 4 bases clipped from V and 6 bases from J, the junction kept 1 base outside the gene matches. The germline V gene has CDR1 DFQATT and CDR2 SNEGSKA (reference sequence). The CDR3 DNA reads TGCAGTGCTAAACTAGCGGGAAACATTCAGTACTTC. The encoded protein is CSAKLAGNIQYF.

Worth noting for this clonotype: One end of the junction fails to match germline, which may point to a read error. The V gene is TRBV7-7, the J gene TRBJ2-1, with 8 nucleotides matching TRBD2. The V gene's germline CDR1 is SSHAT and CDR2 FNYEAQ (reference sequence). The CDR3 totals 14 residues. The DNA for the CDR3 is TGTGCTAGCAGCTTGAGAGGCGGGGGGAATGAGCAGTTCTTC. It yields the protein CASSLRGGGNEQFF.

This clonotype has just one count. V and J are TRBV20-1 and TRBJ2-1, with 7 bases matching TRBD2. This CDR3 has 15 residues. The germline V gene has CDR1 DFQATT and CDR2 SNEGSKA (reference sequence). V lost 1 base, J lost 0 bases, and 3 bases stayed unmatched. The CDR3 bases are TGCAGTGCTAGAGTGGGGGGGGACTCCTACAATGAGCAGTTCTTC. Its translation is CSARVGGDSYNEQFF.

The chain employs TRBV14 and TRBJ2-5, with D possibly TRBD2 on 5 matching bases. CDR1 and CDR2 from the germline V gene are SGHDN and FVKESK. The CDR3 contains 14 residues. Trimming took 0 bases from V and 5 from J, leaving 10 bases between them. The CDR3 spells CASSQEEGAETQYF. The CDR3 bases are TGTGCCAGCAGCCAAGAAGAGGGCGCTGAGACCCAGTACTTC. The full variable domain, rest sourced from reference TRBV14 and TRBJ2-5, is EAGVTQFPSHSVIEKGQTVTLRCDPISGHDNLYWYRRVMGKEIKFLLHFVKESKQDESGMPNNRFLAERTGGTYSTLKVQPAELEDSGVYFCASSQEEGAETQYFGPGTRLLVL.

The J gene is TRBJ2-1, the V gene TRBV5-6; 11 bases are shared with TRBD2. Germline V gene data show CDR1 as SGHDT and CDR2 as YYEEEE. The CDR3 extends over 16 amino acids. The trim removed 2 bases at V and 6 bases at J, leaving 7 bases unmatched. In DNA, the CDR3 is TGTGCCAGCAGCTTATTATCTAGCGGGGGGCTCAATGAGCAGTTCTTC. Its protein is CASSLLSSGGLNEQFF.

The rearrangement links TRBV28 to TRBJ2-5; 10 positions match TRBD2. CDR3 length equals 18 residues. Trimming at V came to 2 bases and at J to 5 bases, leaving 14 bases not matched to a gene. CDR1 MDHEN and CDR2 SYDVKM come from the germline V gene. In nucleotides, the CDR3 is TGTGCCAGCAGTTTACTTAGGACTAGCGGTGCCGGGTGGGAGACCCAGTACTTC. This encodes CASSLLRTSGAGWETQYF.

The table lists this clonotype with a count of one. The V call is TRBV7-3, the J call TRBJ2-1; 7 bases align to TRBD2. Germline V CDR1 and CDR2: SGHTA, FQGTGA. V gave up 3 bases and J gave up 8 bases; unmatched junction bases: 1. CDR3 length: 12 amino acids. The CDR3 DNA sequence: TGTGCCAGCAGCTTCGCGGGAGATGAGCAGTTCTTC. It translates to CASSFAGDEQFF. The full variable domain, in which reference TRBV7-3 and TRBJ2-1 provide the parts outside the CDR3, is GAGVSQTPSNKVTEKGKYVELRCDPISGHTALYWYRQSLGQGPEFLIYFQGTGAADDSGLPNDRFFAVRPEGSVSTLKIQRTERGDSAVYLCASSFAGDEQFFGPGTRLTVL.

V gene TRBV12-5 combines with J gene TRBJ1-1; D remains unclear. The germline V gene has CDR1 LGHNT and CDR2 FRNRAP. CDR3 length equals 12 residues. V was pared by 7 bases and J by 1 base, with 7 bases between. As DNA, the CDR3 is TGTGCTAGTGTTTACGGGAACACTGAAGCTTTCTTT. As protein: CASVYGNTEAFF.

The J gene is TRBJ1-1, the V gene TRBV3-1; 7 bases line up with TRBD1. CDR1 and CDR2 (germline): LGHDT, YNNKEL (reference sequence). This CDR3 region has 15 residues. Trimming cost V 2 bases and J 0 bases; bases outside gene matches: 3. Here the CDR3 reads CASSQTGALNTEAFF. CDR3 in DNA: TGTGCCAGCAGCCAAACAGGGGCCCTGAACACTGAAGCTTTCTTT.

V is TRBV7-9 and J is TRBJ2-5; 8 nucleotides align to TRBD1. The CDR3 has 16 amino acids. The ends lost 2 bases at V and 1 base at J; junction bases unmatched: 6. The germline CDR1 and CDR2 sequences are SEHNR and FQNEAQ (reference sequence). CDR3: CASSLSFGTGQETQYF. CDR3 in DNA: TGTGCCAGCAGCTTAAGTTTTGGGACAGGCCAAGAGACCCAGTACTTC.

The genes are TRBV7-9 and TRBJ2-5; D is undetermined. The CDR3 is 15 residues long. V lost 1 base to trimming and J lost 0 bases, with 9 bases between them. Germline V CDR1 and CDR2: SEHNR, FQNEAQ (reference sequence). The CDR3 loop is CASSLVGAYQETQYF. CDR3 sequence (DNA): TGTGCCAGCAGCTTAGTCGGCGCCTACCAAGAGACCCAGTACTTC.

The J gene is TRBJ1-2, the V gene TRBV5-6, with D uncertain. There are 14 residues in the CDR3. V was cut by 4 bases and J by 7 bases, with 17 bases left in between. Germline CDR1 SGHDT, CDR2 YYEEEE. DNA of the CDR3: TGTGCCAGCAGCACCGGGCAAGAACGGGTTGGCTACACCTTC. Translation gives CASSTGQERVGYTF.

The genes are TRBV29-1 and TRBJ2-1, with D perhaps matching TRBD1 or TRBD2 (5 bases each). V lost 7 bases and J lost 2, with 18 bases in between. The V gene's germline CDR1 is SQVTM and CDR2 ANQGSEA. The CDR3 has 15 residues. The CDR3 loop reads CSALGTLFPYNEQFF. DNA of the CDR3: TGCAGCGCATTGGGGACCTTATTTCCCTACAATGAGCAGTTCTTC.

The chain links TRBV11-1 to TRBJ2-7; 8 positions agree with TRBD2. CDR1 is SGHAT, CDR2 FQDESV, per germline (reference sequence). The CDR3 contains 16 residues. After removal of 5 bases from V and 4 bases from J, the junction contained 13 bases not matched to a gene. CDR3 loop: CASSQSLLAELYEQYF. Here the CDR3 DNA reads TGTGCCAGCAGCCAAAGCCTACTAGCGGAGTTGTACGAGCAGTACTTC. The full variable domain, its missing parts supplied by reference TRBV11-1 and TRBJ2-7, is EAEVAQSPRYKITEKSQAVAFWCDPISGHATLYWYRQILGQGPELLVQFQDESVVDDSQLPKDRFSAERLKGVDSTLKIQPAELGDSAMYLCASSQSLLAELYEQYFGPGTRLTVT.